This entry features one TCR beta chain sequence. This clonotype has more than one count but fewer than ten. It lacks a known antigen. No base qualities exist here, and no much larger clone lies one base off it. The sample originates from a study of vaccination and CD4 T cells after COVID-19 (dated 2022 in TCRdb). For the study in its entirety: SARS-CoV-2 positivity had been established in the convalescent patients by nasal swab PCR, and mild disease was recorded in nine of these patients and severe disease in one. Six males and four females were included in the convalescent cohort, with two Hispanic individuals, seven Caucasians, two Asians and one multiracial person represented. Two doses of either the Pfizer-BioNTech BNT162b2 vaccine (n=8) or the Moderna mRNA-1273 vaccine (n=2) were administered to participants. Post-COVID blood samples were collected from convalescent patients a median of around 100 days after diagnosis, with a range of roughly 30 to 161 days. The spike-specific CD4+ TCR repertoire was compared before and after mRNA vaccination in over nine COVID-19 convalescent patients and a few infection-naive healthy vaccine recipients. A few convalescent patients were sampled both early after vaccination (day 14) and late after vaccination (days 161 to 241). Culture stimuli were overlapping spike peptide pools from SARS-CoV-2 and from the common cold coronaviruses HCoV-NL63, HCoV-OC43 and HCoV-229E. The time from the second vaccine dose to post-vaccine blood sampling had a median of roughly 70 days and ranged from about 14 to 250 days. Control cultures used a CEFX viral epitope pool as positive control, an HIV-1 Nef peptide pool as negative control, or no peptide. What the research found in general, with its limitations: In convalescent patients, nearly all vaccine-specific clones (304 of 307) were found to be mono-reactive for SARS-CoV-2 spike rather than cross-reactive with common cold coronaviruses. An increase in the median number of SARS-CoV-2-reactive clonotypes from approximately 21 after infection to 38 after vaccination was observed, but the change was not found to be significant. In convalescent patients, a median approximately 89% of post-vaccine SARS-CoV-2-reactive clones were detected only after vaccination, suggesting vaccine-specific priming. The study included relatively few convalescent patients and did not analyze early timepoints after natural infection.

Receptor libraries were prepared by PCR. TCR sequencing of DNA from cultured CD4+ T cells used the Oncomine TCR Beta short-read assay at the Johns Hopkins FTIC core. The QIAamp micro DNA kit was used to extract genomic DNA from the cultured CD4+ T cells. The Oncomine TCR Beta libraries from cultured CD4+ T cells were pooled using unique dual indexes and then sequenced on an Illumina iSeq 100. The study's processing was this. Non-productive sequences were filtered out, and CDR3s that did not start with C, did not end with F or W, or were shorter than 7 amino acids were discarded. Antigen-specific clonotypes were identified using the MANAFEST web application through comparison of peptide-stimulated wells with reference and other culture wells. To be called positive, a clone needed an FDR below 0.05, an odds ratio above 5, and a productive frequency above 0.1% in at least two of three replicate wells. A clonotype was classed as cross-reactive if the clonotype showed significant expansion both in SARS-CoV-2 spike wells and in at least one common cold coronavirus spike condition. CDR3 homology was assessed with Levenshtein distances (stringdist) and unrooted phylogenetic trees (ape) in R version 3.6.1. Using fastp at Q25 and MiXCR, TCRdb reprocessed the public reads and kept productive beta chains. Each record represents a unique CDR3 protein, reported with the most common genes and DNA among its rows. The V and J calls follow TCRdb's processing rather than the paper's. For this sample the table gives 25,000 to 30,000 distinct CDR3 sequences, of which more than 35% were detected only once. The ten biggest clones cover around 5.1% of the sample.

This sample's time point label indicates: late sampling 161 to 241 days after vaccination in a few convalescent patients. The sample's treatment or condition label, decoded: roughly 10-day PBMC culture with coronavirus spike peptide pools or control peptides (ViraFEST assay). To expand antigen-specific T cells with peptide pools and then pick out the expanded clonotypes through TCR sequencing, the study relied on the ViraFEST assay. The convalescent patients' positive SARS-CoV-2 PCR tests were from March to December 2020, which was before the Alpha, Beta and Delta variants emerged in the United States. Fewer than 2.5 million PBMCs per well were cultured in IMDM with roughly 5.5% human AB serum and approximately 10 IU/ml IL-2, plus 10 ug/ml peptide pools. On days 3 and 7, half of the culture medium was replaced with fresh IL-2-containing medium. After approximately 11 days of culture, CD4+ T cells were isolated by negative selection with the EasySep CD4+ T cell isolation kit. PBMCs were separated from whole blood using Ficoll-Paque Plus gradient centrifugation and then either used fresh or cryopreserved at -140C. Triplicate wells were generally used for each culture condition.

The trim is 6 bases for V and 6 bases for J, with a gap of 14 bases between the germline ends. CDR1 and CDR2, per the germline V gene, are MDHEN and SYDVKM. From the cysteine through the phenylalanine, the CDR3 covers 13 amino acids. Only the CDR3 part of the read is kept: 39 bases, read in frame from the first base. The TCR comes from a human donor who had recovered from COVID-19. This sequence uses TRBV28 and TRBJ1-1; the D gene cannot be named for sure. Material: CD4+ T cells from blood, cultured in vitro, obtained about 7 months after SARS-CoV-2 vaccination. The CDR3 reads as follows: CASRLQEWAEAFF. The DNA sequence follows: TGTGCCAGCAGGTTGCAGGAGTGGGCTGAAGCTTTCTTT.